The 14 T cell receptor beta chains given below trace back to one sample, sequenced in a study of neurological immune-mediated disorders. MiXCR, applied by TCRdb to the 5' RACE reads, yields one record per CDR3 protein. Seen here are 100,000 or so distinct CDR3 sequences, about 3.8% observed once, and the top ten hold about 6%. Source material: PBMCs. The receptor source for this set is a woman aged 18-30 years with multiple sclerosis.

This clonotype was found a few times. V and J are TRBV11-3 and TRBJ1-1; D possibly corresponds to TRBD1 (6 bases). Germline V gene sequence: CDR1 SGHNT, CDR2 YENEEA. Trimming cost V 5 bases and J 8 bases, with 15 bases left between them. This CDR3 region has 13 residues. CDR3 sequence: CASSAGGHLEAFF. In nucleotides, the CDR3 is TGTGCCAGCAGCGCGGGGGGACACCTCGAAGCTTTCTTT.

This chain connects TRBV6-2 or TRBV6-3 to TRBJ2-3; no reliable D call. V dropped 7 bases and J dropped 2 bases, with 10 bases sitting between them. The germline V gene encodes CDR1 MNHEY and CDR2 SVGEGT. The CDR3 loop spans 13 amino acids. The CDR3 protein is CASTSIFTDTQYF. DNA for the CDR3: TGTGCCAGCACGAGCATCTTCACAGATACGCAGTATTTT.

This clonotype was seen repeatedly, ten times or more. The V and J genes are TRBV5-5 and TRBJ2-1; 7 bases line up with TRBD1. Trimming took 0 bases from V and 3 from J; bases not matched to a gene: 6. The CDR3 has 16 amino acids. Germline V gene data show CDR1 as SGHKS and CDR2 as YYEKEE (reference sequence). The CDR3 bases are TGTGCCAGCAGCTTGGTCAGGGGGACGGTCTACAATGAGCAGTTCTTC. It translates to CASSLVRGTVYNEQFF.

This clonotype was seen repeatedly, ten times or more. The V gene is TRBV12-3 or TRBV12-4, the J gene TRBJ1-1; D gene uncertain. This CDR3 has 11 residues. The germline V and J ends were trimmed by 6 bases and 6 bases, with 8 bases remaining between them. The CDR3 DNA reads TGTGCCAGCAGCCAAAGGGCTGAAGCTTTCTTT. Protein sequence: CASSQRAEAFF.

This clonotype came up many times. This chain uses TRBV12-3 or TRBV12-4 with TRBJ1-2, with 7 bases fitting TRBD1. Losses at the gene ends were 5 bases for V and 8 bases for J; bases not matched to a gene: 8. This CDR3 is 13 amino acids long. The CDR3 DNA follows: TGTGCCAGCAGTGCCTCTTACAGGGGAGGCTACACCTTC. Translated, it gives CASSASYRGGYTF.

This clonotype was observed many times. The chain employs TRBV29-1 and TRBJ1-2, with TRBD1 matching 8 bases. The CDR3 sequence is 13 residues long. J gave up 6 bases and V 6 bases, and 9 bases lay outside the gene matches. CDR1 is SQVTM, CDR2 ANQGSEA, per germline. The CDR3 here is CSVVTGGADGYTF. DNA for the CDR3: TGCAGCGTCGTTACAGGGGGAGCAGATGGCTACACCTTC. The whole variable domain, filled in from reference TRBV29-1 and TRBJ1-2, reads SAVISQKPSRDICQRGTSLTIQCQVDSQVTMMFWYRQQPGQSLTLIATANQGSEATYESGFVIDKFPISRPNLTFSTLTVSNMSPEDSSIYLCSVVTGGADGYTFGSGTRLTVV.

This clonotype was found many times. The rearrangement links TRBV11-2 to TRBJ1-3, with D perhaps matching TRBD1 (6 bases). Trimming pared 4 bases from V and 9 bases from J, leaving 19 bases between. Germline CDR1 and CDR2: SGHAT and FQNNGV. CDR3 length: 15 residues. CDR3 nucleotides: TGTGCCAGCAGCTCGTTACAGGGCCCTGGCCGCACCATATATTTT. It is translated as CASSSLQGPGRTIYF.

This clonotype was seen repeatedly, ten times or more. The genes are TRBV10-3 and TRBJ2-3, with TRBD2 matching over 11 bases. CDR3 size: 16 residues. The germline V gene has CDR1 ENHRY and CDR2 SYGVKD. V dropped 9 bases and J dropped 2; count of bases not matched to a gene: 10. The CDR3 region has the DNA TGTGCCATTATTAGCGGGGGGGACAATTACACAGATACGCAGTATTTT. Translated: CAIISGGDNYTDTQYF.

The CDR3 reads CASSSRLAGGSYNEQFF. In DNA form, the CDR3 reads TGCGCCAGCAGCAGCAGACTAGCGGGAGGCTCCTACAATGAGCAGTTCTTC. The rearrangement uses TRBV5-1 and TRBJ2-1; 13 bases agree with TRBD2. V shed 4 bases and J 0 bases; nucleotides not matched to a gene: 4. This CDR3 contains 17 residues. Germline loops: CDR1 SGHRS, CDR2 YFSETQ.

This clonotype was counted once. This sequence may be a read error, since a much larger clone differs from it by one base. The J gene is TRBJ1-5, the V gene TRBV12-3 or TRBV12-4, with 9 positions matching TRBD1. CDR3 length: 13 amino acids. CDR3 loop: CASRRQGDQHQHF. In nucleotides, the CDR3 is TGTGCCAGCAGACGACAGGGGGATCAGCACCAGCATTTT.

This clonotype was observed at least ten times. V gene TRBV7-2 combines with J gene TRBJ2-7, with 14 bases that match TRBD2. Germline CDR1 reads SGHTA; CDR2 reads FQGNSA. The CDR3 has 18 residues. The trim removed 3 bases at V and 1 base at J, leaving 8 bases unmatched. CDR3: CASSLVGTSGSWSYEQYF. CDR3 DNA sequence: TGTGCCAGCAGCTTGGTCGGGACTAGCGGGAGTTGGTCCTACGAGCAGTACTTC.

This clonotype was detected ten times or more. The chain uses TRBV28 and TRBJ1-5; D gene ambiguous. Germline CDR1 is MDHEN and CDR2 is SYDVKM. Trimming pared 7 bases from V and 6 bases from J, leaving 16 bases between. The CDR3 consists of 14 residues. The DNA for the CDR3 is TGTGCCAGCATCGGGCGGGCAATCCCTCAGCCCCAGCATTTT. Its protein product is CASIGRAIPQPQHF. Combining the CDR3 with reference TRBV28 and TRBJ1-5 gives the whole variable domain DVKVTQSSRYLVKRTGEKVFLECVQDMDHENMFWYRQDPGLGLRLIYFSYDVKMKEKGDIPEGYSVSREKKERFSLILESASTNQTSMYLCASIGRAIPQPQHFGDGTRLSIL.

The sample holds many counts of this clonotype. The chain combines TRBV28 with TRBJ2-7; no firm D call. Germline V gives CDR1 MDHEN, CDR2 SYDVKM. This CDR3 contains 12 residues. The germline V and J ends were trimmed by 1 base and 3 bases, with 4 bases remaining between them. DNA for the CDR3: TGTGCCAGCAGTTTATCCAGCTACGAGCAGTACTTC. This translates into CASSLSSYEQYF.

This clonotype was seen repeatedly, ten times or more. J is TRBJ1-6 and V is TRBV5-1; D gene uncertain. Germline lookup yields CDR1 SGHRS and CDR2 YFSETQ. This CDR3 has 16 amino acids. With 4 bases removed from V and 4 bases from J, the gap between germline ends came to 15 bases. As DNA, the CDR3 is TGCGCCAGCAGCCGAACCCCCGGCACTTATAATTCACCCCTCCACTTT. Its protein is CASSRTPGTYNSPLHF.